This is a list of T cell receptor beta chains from one sample in a study of glioma-infiltrating T cells. TCRdb passed the multiplex PCR reads through MiXCR, listing each CDR3 protein once. The sample has about 400,000 distinct CDR3 sequences; 41% are singletons. The sequencing sample was made of glioma tissue, nonneoplastic brain tissue, or PBMCs (not recorded which). These TCRs come from a human donor with low-grade glioma or glioblastoma, undergoing nonglioma brain surgery, or in good health (not recorded which). The CDR3 runs from the conserved cysteine through the conserved F or W. The D gene is left open where the match is weak. A clone size is listed for some rows: how often the clone was seen (once, few, many), or a class if it is expanded.

v_gene	j_gene	abundance	d_gene	CDR3aa	CDR3nt
TRBV6-8	TRBJ2-7	.	TRBD2	CASTSTSGRNEQYF	TGTGCCAGCACTTCAACTAGCGGGAGGAACGAGCAGTACTTC
TRBV6-2/TRBV6-3	TRBJ2-3	many	TRBD2	CAMRERGSTDTQYF	TGTGCCATGAGAGAGCGGGGGAGCACAGATACGCAGTATTTT
TRBV27	TRBJ1-5	many	.	CASSSRGGNQPQHF	TGTGCCAGCAGTTCCAGGGGAGGCAATCAGCCCCAGCATTTT
TRBV20-1	TRBJ2-1	once	TRBD2	CSALAEREVLIVRRYNEQFF	TGCAGTGCTTTAGCCGAGCGGGAGGTCCTGATTGTGCGCCGTTACAATGAGCAGTTCTTC
TRBV5-4	TRBJ2-7	.	.	CASSFMDSVHEQYF	TGTGCCAGCAGCTTCATGGATAGCGTGCACGAGCAGTACTTC
TRBV15	TRBJ2-1	.	.	CASSQERRGIRNEQFF	TGTGCCAGCAGCCAGGAAAGACGGGGGATAAGGAATGAGCAGTTCTTC
TRBV7-2	TRBJ1-2	.	.	CASSSVRAGGYTF	TGTGCCAGCAGCTCTGTCCGCGCCGGTGGCTACACCTTC
TRBV4-1	TRBJ1-2	.	.	CASSEGTDYGYTF	TGCGCCAGCAGCGAAGGGACCGACTATGGCTACACCTTC
TRBV6-1	TRBJ2-7	few	TRBD2	CASKRYQTSDYEQYF	TGTGCCAGCAAACGTTATCAGACTAGCGATTACGAGCAGTACTTC
TRBV18	TRBJ1-1	.	.	CASSPWAGDARTEAFF	TGTGCCAGCTCACCATGGGCCGGGGATGCCCGAACTGAAGCTTTCTTT
TRBV27	TRBJ1-2	many	TRBD1	CASTNPGTGDGYTF	TGTGCCAGCACCAACCCCGGGACAGGGGATGGCTACACCTTC
TRBV29-1	TRBJ2-3	once	.	CSVGPDGGRTDTQYF	TGCAGCGTAGGCCCGGACGGGGGTCGCACAGATACGCAGTATTTT
TRBV7-3	TRBJ2-5	.	TRBD1	CASSLTGTGEETQYF	TGTGCCAGCAGCTTAACCGGGACAGGAGAAGAGACCCAGTACTTC
TRBV19	TRBJ2-1	.	TRBD2	CASAGTIYNEQFF	TGTGCCAGTGCCGGGACTATATACAATGAGCAGTTCTTC
TRBV19	TRBJ2-1	.	TRBD2	CASSIESGLVSYNEQFF	TGTGCCAGTAGTATAGAATCGGGACTAGTCTCCTACAATGAGCAGTTCTTC
TRBV28	TRBJ2-3	.	TRBD1	CASTMGQSTDTQYF	TGTGCCAGCACCATGGGACAGAGCACAGATACGCAGTATTTT
TRBV3-1	TRBJ2-1	.	.	CASSQAVGEQFF	TGTGCCAGCAGCCAAGCGGTAGGGGAGCAGTTCTTC
TRBV28	TRBJ2-5	few	.	CASSFLDQETQYF	TGTGCCAGCAGTTTTCTAGATCAAGAGACCCAGTACTTC
TRBV5-1	TRBJ2-7	.	TRBD2	CASSGLAGFEQYF	TGCGCCAGCTCGGGACTAGCGGGATTCGAGCAGTACTTC
TRBV28	TRBJ1-2	many	.	CASSSLILPPYTF	TGTGCCAGCAGTTCGTTAATACTCCCCCCCTACACCTTC
TRBV7-2	TRBJ1-5	.	.	CASSQQRLSNQPQHF	TGTGCCAGCAGCCAACAGAGATTGAGCAATCAGCCCCAGCATTTT
TRBV6-2/TRBV6-3	TRBJ2-1	many	.	CASTLDYYNEQFF	TGTGCCAGCACCCTCGACTATTACAATGAGCAGTTCTTC
TRBV24-1	TRBJ2-2	.	.	CATSDLNPTGELFF	TGTGCCACCAGTGACCTGAACCCGACCGGGGAGCTGTTTTTT
TRBV28	TRBJ2-6	many	.	CASSSPGANVLTF	TGTGCCAGCAGTAGCCCCGGGGCCAACGTCCTGACTTTC
TRBV2	TRBJ2-1	.	.	CASPQDSLSYNEQFF	TGTGCCAGCCCCCAGGACAGCCTCTCCTACAATGAGCAGTTCTTC
TRBV20-1	TRBJ2-3	.	TRBD2	CSLLAGHLTDTQYF	TGCAGTCTTCTAGCGGGACACCTAACAGATACGCAGTATTTT
TRBV20-1	TRBJ2-7	.	TRBD1	CSAKQDRGDSYEQYF	TGCAGTGCTAAACAGGACAGGGGGGACTCCTACGAGCAGTACTTC
TRBV15	TRBJ1-1	few	.	CATSAMNTEAFF	TGTGCCACCAGCGCGATGAACACTGAAGCTTTCTTT
TRBV6-1	TRBJ2-3	many	TRBD2	CASSEVAGAADTQYF	TGTGCCAGCAGTGAAGTAGCGGGAGCAGCAGATACGCAGTATTTT
TRBV7-3	TRBJ2-3	.	TRBD2	CASSPNSGRGSDTQYF	TGTGCCAGCAGCCCGAATAGCGGGAGAGGTTCAGATACGCAGTATTTT
TRBV11-2	TRBJ1-5	.	.	CASSLFETDTQHF	TGTGCCAGCAGCTTATTTGAGACAGATACGCAGCATTTT
TRBV6-2/TRBV6-3	TRBJ2-1	.	.	CASSFRAGLNEQFF	TGTGCCAGCAGTTTTAGGGCAGGGCTCAATGAGCAGTTCTTC
TRBV18	TRBJ2-7	.	.	CASSPLEAVRSYEQYF	TGTGCCAGCTCACCGCTCGAGGCTGTAAGGTCCTACGAGCAGTACTTC